This T cell receptor beta chain was sequenced during a study of shared clonotypes between healthy human individuals. Findings and limits, study-wide: The naive CD4 repertoires of a few donors were compared, and around 4.9% of clonotypes were shared. Generally, naive subsets (rather than memory subsets) showed larger estimated richness.

CDR3 length: 15 amino acids. J lost 4 bases, V lost 7 bases, and 11 bases had no gene match. Replicate PCRs from sorted subsets contained around 200 ng DNA, which is around 30,000 T cell genomes. The assay was immunoSEQ multiplex PCR, and TCRdb's table has in-frame clones only and misses some. Of roughly 100,000 clones listed, approximately 65% are singletons. A remark on this clone: Its target is unknown.

The receptor's source is a woman aged 25 to 45 in good health. Input material: memory CD8+ T cells sorted from blood. The subset: CD45RO+ cells pooled with CCR7-negative TemRA cells. The rearrangement uses TRBV7-1 and TRBJ2-5; TRBD2 agrees at 8 bases. TRBV7-1 is classed as an ORF, of uncertain function. CDR3 in amino acids: CASTPGLAHVETQYF. The CDR3 DNA is TGTGCCAGCACCCCCGGACTAGCCCACGTAGAGACCCAGTACTTC.